Sequencing of this T cell receptor beta chain was carried out in a study of neurological immune-mediated disorders. A single run covered 15-18 subjects with over 180 million TCR-beta sequences. TCRdb processed the 5' RACE reads anew with MiXCR; each CDR3 protein has one entry. The sample has fewer than 20,000 distinct CDR3 sequences, under 15% seen once. Study-wide points: Private repertoires in all groups were suggested by the finding that expanded clones across subjects shared no CDR3 amino acid sequences. HTLV-1-associated myelopathy had the most TCR clonal expansion, and multiple sclerosis had the least, less than healthy controls.

This clonotype was counted ten times or more. What it recognizes is unknown. This CDR3 has 12 residues. The V and J ends lost 7 bases and 4 bases, in that order; junction bases with no gene match: 2. Germline V gives CDR1 ENHRY, CDR2 SYGVKD. The material sequenced was PBMCs. The sequence was collected from a man aged 55 to 70 with HTLV-1-associated myelopathy (HAM/TSP). The rearrangement links TRBV10-3 to TRBJ2-3; 7 bases line up with TRBD2. DNA for the CDR3: TGTGCCATCAAAGCGGGGTCAGATACGCAGTATTTT. Translation gives CAIKAGSDTQYF.